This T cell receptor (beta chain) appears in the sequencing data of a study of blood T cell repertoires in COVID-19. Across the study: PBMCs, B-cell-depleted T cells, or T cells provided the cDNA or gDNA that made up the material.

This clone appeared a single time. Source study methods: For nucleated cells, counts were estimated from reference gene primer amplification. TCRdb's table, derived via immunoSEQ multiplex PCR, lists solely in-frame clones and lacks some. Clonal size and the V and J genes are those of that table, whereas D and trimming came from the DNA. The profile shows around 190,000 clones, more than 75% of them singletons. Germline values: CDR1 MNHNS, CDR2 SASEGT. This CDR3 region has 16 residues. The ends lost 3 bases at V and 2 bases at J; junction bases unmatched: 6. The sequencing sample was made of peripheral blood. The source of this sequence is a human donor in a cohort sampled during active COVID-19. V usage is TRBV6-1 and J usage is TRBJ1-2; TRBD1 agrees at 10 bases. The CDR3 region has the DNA TGTGCCAGCAGTGACGGACCGGGACAGGGGAACTATGGCTACACCTTC. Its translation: CASSDGPGQGNYGYTF.